Sequencing of this TCR beta chain was carried out in a study of regulatory T cells in long-lasting Graves disease. Looking at the study overall: The study counted Graves' disease as persistent given over 5 years of antithyroid drugs and positive TSH receptor antibodies.

This clonotype is a singleton in its sample. Its antigen is unidentified. Germline CDR1 and CDR2: SGDLS and YYNGEE. Losses at the gene ends were 6 bases for V and 7 bases for J; bases not matched to a gene: 11. This CDR3 contains 15 residues. Time point specified: persistent/refractory GD, antithyroid drugs over 5 years with positive TRAb. Extracted RNA from PBMCs served as the source of the TCR library. According to the study, TCR beta libraries were built with iRepertoire HTBI primers and CDR3-region Arm-PCR. Per the authors' pipeline: Taken together, the samples had 60 to 80 TRBV and around 14 TRBJ segments identified. MiXCR, run by TCRdb on the multiplex PCR reads, gives a single entry per CDR3 protein. What appears here as the V and J calls and clone size reflects TCRdb's work, not the paper's. The sample lists around 450,000 distinct CDR3 sequences, 20% to 25% occurring once. Study-level points and caveats: Accuracy may have suffered from the small sample size. Newly diagnosed patients had higher TCR diversity than persistent Graves' patients did.

The gene calls are TRBV9 and TRBJ2-2; 8 bases align to TRBD2. This sample comprised peripheral blood mononuclear cells (PBMCs), obtained when the disease was refractory, from a patient treated with antithyroid drugs. The sequence came from a female donor with Graves disease. The CDR3: CASTRGRSMGGELFF. CDR3 nucleotides: TGTGCCAGCACGCGCGGGAGGTCCATGGGCGGGGAGCTGTTTTTT.